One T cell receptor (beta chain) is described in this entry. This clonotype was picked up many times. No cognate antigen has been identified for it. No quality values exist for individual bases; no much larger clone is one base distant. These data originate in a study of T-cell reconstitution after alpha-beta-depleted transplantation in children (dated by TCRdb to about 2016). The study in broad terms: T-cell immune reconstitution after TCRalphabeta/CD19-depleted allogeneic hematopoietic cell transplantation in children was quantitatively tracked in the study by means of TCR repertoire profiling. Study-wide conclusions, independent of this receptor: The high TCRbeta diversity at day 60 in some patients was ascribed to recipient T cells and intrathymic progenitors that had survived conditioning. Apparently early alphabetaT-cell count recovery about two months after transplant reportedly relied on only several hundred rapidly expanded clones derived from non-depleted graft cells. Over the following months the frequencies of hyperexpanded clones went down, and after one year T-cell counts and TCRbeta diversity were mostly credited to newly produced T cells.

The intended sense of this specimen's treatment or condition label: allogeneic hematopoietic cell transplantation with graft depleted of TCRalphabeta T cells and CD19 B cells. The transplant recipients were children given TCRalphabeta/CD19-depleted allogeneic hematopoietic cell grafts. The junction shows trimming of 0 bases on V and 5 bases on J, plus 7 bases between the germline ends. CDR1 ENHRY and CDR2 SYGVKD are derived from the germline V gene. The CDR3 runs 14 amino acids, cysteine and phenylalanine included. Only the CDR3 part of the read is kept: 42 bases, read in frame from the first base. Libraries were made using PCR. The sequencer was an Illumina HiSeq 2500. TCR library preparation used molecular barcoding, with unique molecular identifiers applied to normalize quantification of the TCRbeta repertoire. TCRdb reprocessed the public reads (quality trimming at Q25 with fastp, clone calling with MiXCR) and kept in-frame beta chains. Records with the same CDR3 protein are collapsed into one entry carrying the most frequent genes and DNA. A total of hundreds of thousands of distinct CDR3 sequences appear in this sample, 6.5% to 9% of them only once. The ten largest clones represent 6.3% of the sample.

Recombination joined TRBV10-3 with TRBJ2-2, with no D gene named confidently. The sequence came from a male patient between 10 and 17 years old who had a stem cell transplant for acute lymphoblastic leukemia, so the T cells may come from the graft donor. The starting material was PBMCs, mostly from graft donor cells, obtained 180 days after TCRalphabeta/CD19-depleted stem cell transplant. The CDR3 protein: CAISESSGTGELFF. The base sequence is TGTGCCATCAGTGAGTCGAGTGGTACCGGGGAGCTGTTTTTT.